This TCR beta chain is from a study of blood T cell repertoires in COVID-19 (dated by TCRdb to between 2020 and 2021). About the investigation overall: Collaborator samples came from the United States, Italy and Spain and covered acute and convalescent phases of COVID-19. The material from the prospective study consisted of cDNA or gDNA derived from T cells, B-cell-depleted T cells, or PBMCs. Deeply sampled blood TCRbeta repertoires from subjects exposed to, actively infected with, or recovered from COVID-19 were included in the dataset. A freely available public database, intended as a resource for researchers studying the immune response to SARS-CoV-2, is where the repertoires were released. Samples were obtained from the ongoing ImmuneRACE study (first 160 participants) and from some 1,200 subjects provided by 6 global collaborators. Nearly every sample came with metadata listing a de-identified subject ID, COVID-19 status, age in years and sex. HLA class I and class II types, where available, came from metadata supplied by the sample provider rather than from assay-based typing.

Broad study findings and their caveats: Clinical and demographic metadata were provided uncurated, with the amount varying by source and participant.

This clone was detected only once. The target of this receptor is not known. The sample holds no much larger clone one base away, and base qualities are not on file. TCRbeta CDR3 regions were amplified from genomic DNA by means of the immunoSEQ Assay, a bias-controlled multiplex PCR. The authors processed their data as follows. Within the assay, amplification of reference gene primers was used to estimate how many nucleated cells each sample contained. To quantify the absolute abundance of each unique TCRbeta CDR3 rearrangement, sequence reads were collapsed and filtered. For each sample, productive Simpson clonality was calculated as the square root of Simpson's diversity index over productive rearrangements. TCRdb retrieved this table from immuneACCESS and kept in-frame rearrangements only. Not all clones are present; in checked studies, unresolved V genes account for under half, and no reason is known for the remainder. V and J calls plus clone size are reproduced from that table; the DNA served to infer D and trimming. The sample includes 210,000 or so clones, with approximately 79% observed a single time. Roughly 13% of the sample rests with the top ten.

From the cysteine up to the phenylalanine, the CDR3 has a length of 16 residues. Here the CDR3 DNA is all that survives: 48 bases in frame from base 1. V loses 4 bases, J loses 2 bases, and the germline ends lie 16 bases apart. The germline V gene (reference sequence) supplies CDR1 SGHNT and CDR2 YYREEE. Another Seattle source contributed samples from volunteer blood donors who had recovered from COVID-19. The collaborating institutions used their own protocols to collect whole blood in K2EDTA tubes. For TCRbeta analysis, collaborators shipped samples as frozen whole blood, isolated PBMCs, or DNA extracted from either of those sample types.

The chain is encoded by TRBV5-4 joined to TRBJ1-3, with a weak D call of TRBD1 (6 bases match). The TCR was taken from a middle-aged man who had recovered from COVID-19. The source material was peripheral blood. The CDR3 region: CASSLRTGTTGNTIYF. The nucleotide sequence reads as follows: TGTGCCAGCAGCCTTCGAACCGGGACAACTGGAAACACCATATATTTT.